This T cell receptor beta chain was profiled in a study of cytomegalovirus exposure and HLA in healthy donors. About the study: There were approximately 80 million unique TCRs (from HLA-typed donors) in an early data release.

The study ran its PCR with 60 Vbeta and 13 Jbeta primers. Assay used: immunoSEQ multiplex PCR; TCRdb lists only in-frame clones, some missing. The table for this sample gives 65,000 to 90,000 clones. The germline gives CDR1 MRHNA, CDR2 SNTAGT. The CDR3 is made up of 17 amino acids. Trimming took off 6 bases at V and 6 bases at J, with 24 bases between the two ends. As regards this clone: No antigen is known for it.

Study-wide results and limits: In a later analysis, the majority of CMV-associated beta chains seemingly showed HLA restriction.

Sequencing was carried out using PBMCs. This chain uses TRBV6-4 with TRBJ2-1, with D possibly matching TRBD2 (6 bases). This sequence originates from a female donor in good health and CMV-seropositive. CDR3 sequence reads: CASSETPGGGPINEQFF. The CDR3 DNA reads TGTGCCAGCAGCGAAACCCCAGGAGGAGGGCCCATCAATGAGCAGTTCTTC.